A selection of T cell receptor beta chains follows, all from one sample in a study of blood T cell repertoires in COVID-19. The method was immunoSEQ multiplex PCR; TCRdb's version includes in-frame clones alone and lacks a portion of them. The sample contains fewer than 250,000 clones, nearly 95% of which appear only once. The sample taken for sequencing was peripheral blood. The origin of the receptors is a man under 40 with COVID-19, enrolled during active disease. Each CDR3 is given with its conserved first and last residue. The order of the fields is clone size, D gene, V gene, J gene, CDR3 DNA, CDR3 protein. D genes are given only for firm matches. Size is stated for part of the rows, as once, few or many counts, or as a class when the clone is expanded.

NA,TRBD2,TRBV27,TRBJ2-3,TGTGCCAGCAGTCGGACTAGCGCAGATACGCAGTATTTT,CASSRTSADTQYF
NA,TRBD2,TRBV29-1,TRBJ2-3,TGCAGCTTCAGCGGGGGGACCACAGATACGCAGTATTTT,CSFSGGTTDTQYF
NA,TRBD2,TRBV5-1,TRBJ2-5,TGCGCCAGCAGCCAAACTAGCGGGGGGAGGCAAGAGACCCAGTACTTC,CASSQTSGGRQETQYF
NA,NA,TRBV6-5,TRBJ2-1,TGTGCCAGCAGTCTGTGGACTACTAATGAGCAGTTCTTC,CASSLWTTNEQFF
NA,TRBD2,TRBV5-4,TRBJ2-5,TGTGCCAGCACCTTGGCGGGGGGCCCCGAGACCCAGTACTTC,CASTLAGGPETQYF
NA,NA,TRBV5-1,TRBJ2-5,TGCGCCAGCAGCCCGACTGTGGCCCAAGAGACCCAGTACTTC,CASSPTVAQETQYF
once,NA,TRBV10-2,TRBJ2-1,TGCGCCAGCAGTGACATAGCGGCCAAAACTAACTACAATGAGCAGTTCTTC,CASSDIAAKTNYNEQFF
once,TRBD1,TRBV2,TRBJ1-2,TGTGCCAGCCTGGGACAGGGGGCGGAGAACTATGGCTACACCTTC,CASLGQGAENYGYTF
NA,TRBD2,TRBV10-3,TRBJ2-2,TGTGCCATCAGCGCGACTAGCGGGGGCGATGGGACCGGGGAGCTGTTTTTT,CAISATSGGDGTGELFF
NA,NA,TRBV5-1,TRBJ1-1,TGCGCCAGCAGCTTTATGGGGGGTGAGAACACTGAAGCTTTCTTT,CASSFMGGENTEAFF
NA,NA,TRBV5-1,TRBJ2-3,TGCGCCAGCAGCCCCTTGCCGGGGGTGAGCACAGATACGCAGTATTTT,CASSPLPGVSTDTQYF
once,NA,TRBV6-6,TRBJ1-2,TGTGCCACGCAAGGGGGGGGCAGAACCTATGGCTACACCTTC,CATQGGGRTYGYTF
NA,TRBD1,TRBV9,TRBJ1-3,TGTGCCAGCAGCTTGACAGGGGCCGGAAACACCATATATTTT,CASSLTGAGNTIYF
NA,TRBD1,TRBV9,TRBJ2-7,TGTGCCAGCAGCGTAGCCCCGACAGGGGGATCGTTATACGAGCAGTACTTC,CASSVAPTGGSLYEQYF
NA,NA,TRBV7-9,TRBJ1-1,TGTGCCAGCAGGTCCAACAACCGTAACACTGAAGCTTTCTTT,CASRSNNRNTEAFF
NA,TRBD1,TRBV9,TRBJ1-2,TGTGCCAGCAGCGGGCAGGGGGATTATGGCTACACCTTC,CASSGQGDYGYTF
once,TRBD2,TRBV30,TRBJ2-3,TGTGCCTGGAGTTCGCGGGGGGGCCTGACAGATACGCAGTATTTT,CAWSSRGGLTDTQYF
NA,NA,TRBV7-6,TRBJ1-2,TGTGCCAGCAGTATAAAACAGGGATCTGGCTACACCTTC,CASSIKQGSGYTF
few,TRBD1,TRBV30,TRBJ2-7,TGTGCCTGGGGGACAGGAACCTACGAGCAGTACTTC,CAWGTGTYEQYF
NA,TRBD1,TRBV4-1,TRBJ1-1,TGCGCCAGCAGCCAAGATTTCCTTCCGGGACAGGGAGTGGGCACTGAAGCTTTCTTT,CASSQDFLPGQGVGTEAFF
NA,NA,TRBV3-1/TRBV3-2,TRBJ1-6,TGTGCCAGCAGAGGGGACACCCTCTCTTATAATTCACCCCTCCACTTT,CASRGDTLSYNSPLHF
NA,NA,TRBV6-4,TRBJ1-5,TGTGCCAGCAGTGACCCGGACATTTGCCAGCCCCAGCATTTT,CASSDPDICQPQHF
once,TRBD2,TRBV5-6,TRBJ2-7,TGTGCCAGCAGCCCGTGGACTAGTCGGCATGCCGAGCAGTACTTC,CASSPWTSRHAEQYF
NA,NA,TRBV5-4,TRBJ2-3,TGTGCCAGCAGCCCAAGCCCCCTTGAAGCAGATACGCAGTATTTT,CASSPSPLEADTQYF
NA,NA,TRBV3-1/TRBV3-2,TRBJ1-2,TGTGCCAGCAGCCGTCAGGGTGACTATGGCTACACCTTC,CASSRQGDYGYTF
NA,NA,TRBV5-1,TRBJ2-5,TGCGCCAGCAGCACGGAAGAGACCCAGTACTTC,CASSTEETQYF
few,NA,TRBV29-1,TRBJ1-2,TGCAGCGGATCCGGGGGGACCGAAGCCTATGGCTACACCTTC,CSGSGGTEAYGYTF
NA,TRBD1,TRBV9,TRBJ2-2,TGTGCCAGCAGCGACCCCAGGGGGACCGGGGAGCTGTTTTTT,CASSDPRGTGELFF
once,NA,TRBV2,TRBJ2-5,TGTGCCAGCCGCGGCAGCCAAGAGACCCAGTACTTC,CASRGSQETQYF
NA,NA,TRBV21-1,TRBJ2-4,TGTGCCAGCAGCAAAGGGGAGACAAGACTAGCCAAAAACATTCAGTACTTC,CASSKGETRLAKNIQYF
NA,NA,TRBV7-9,TRBJ1-4,TGTGCCAGCAGCTTAGCTCCCCAGCTAGCAACTAATGAAAAACTGTTTTTT,CASSLAPQLATNEKLFF
NA,TRBD1,TRBV7-9,TRBJ2-5,TGTGCCAGCAGCTCGCTATGGACAGGGGGCTTAAGGGGCCAAGAGACCCAGTACTTC,CASSSLWTGGLRGQETQYF
NA,TRBD1,TRBV5-6,TRBJ1-3,TGTGCCAGCAGCCAGCTGGGACAGAGCTCTGGAAACACCATATATTTT,CASSQLGQSSGNTIYF
NA,NA,TRBV30,TRBJ1-2,TGTGCCTGGACGCAGGGAAACTATGGCTACACCTTC,CAWTQGNYGYTF
NA,NA,TRBV5-5,TRBJ1-4,TGTGCCAGCAGCTTTGCAGGTCGCAATGAAAAACTGTTTTTT,CASSFAGRNEKLFF
NA,TRBD1,TRBV29-1,TRBJ2-1,TGCAGCGTTGAAACCCCGGGACAGATCTCCTACAATGAGCAGTTCTTC,CSVETPGQISYNEQFF
once,TRBD1,TRBV9,TRBJ2-5,TGTGCCAGCAGCGTTGACAGGGGGCGAGGAGAGACCCAGTACTTC,CASSVDRGRGETQYF
once,TRBD2,TRBV5-4,TRBJ2-3,TGTGCCAGCAGCTTGAGCGGGGGGGCTGTAGATACGCAGTATTTT,CASSLSGGAVDTQYF
once,TRBD1,TRBV25-1,TRBJ1-2,TGTGCCAGCAGTGAAGACGGACAGGGGTTTGGCTACACCTTC,CASSEDGQGFGYTF
NA,NA,TRBV7-2,TRBJ2-2,TGTGCCAGCACCCGAAGACAGGCCACCGGGGAGCTGTTTTTT,CASTRRQATGELFF
NA,NA,TRBV5-1,TRBJ2-1,TGCGCCAGCAGCTTGCAGGGTACCAACGCCAATGAGCAGTTCTTC,CASSLQGTNANEQFF
NA,NA,TRBV29-1,TRBJ2-1,TGCAGCGTTATGAGAACCAGGTCCTACAATGAGCAGTTCTTC,CSVMRTRSYNEQFF
NA,TRBD1,TRBV5-1,TRBJ1-6,TGCGCCAGCAGCTCAAGGACAGGGGGCAAATATAATTCACCCCTCCACTTT,CASSSRTGGKYNSPLHF
NA,TRBD2,TRBV19,TRBJ2-4,TGTGCCAGCCCCCCTAGCGGGTTGACGGCCAAAAACATTCAGTACTTC,CASPPSGLTAKNIQYF
few,NA,TRBV7-2,TRBJ2-2,TGTGCCAGCAGCTTATACGGGGACACCGGGGAGCTGTTTTTT,CASSLYGDTGELFF
NA,NA,TRBV5-6,TRBJ1-3,TGTGCCAGCAGCTTGTCCGACACGGCCCTCTCTGGAAACACCATATATTTT,CASSLSDTALSGNTIYF
NA,TRBD1,TRBV5-6,TRBJ1-5,TGTGCCAGCAGCCTACAGGGGGATCAGCCCCAGCATTTT,CASSLQGDQPQHF
NA,TRBD2,TRBV5-5,TRBJ2-3,TGTGCCAGCAGCTCTACGACTGGTAGCGGGGGTATAGATACGCAGTATTTT,CASSSTTGSGGIDTQYF
NA,TRBD2,TRBV3-1/TRBV3-2,TRBJ2-3,TGTGCCAGCAGCTGGGGACTAGGACTCACAGATACGCAGTATTTT,CASSWGLGLTDTQYF
NA,NA,TRBV6-1,TRBJ1-5,TGTGCCAGCAGTGAATGGTCCTCGAATCCCCAGGGCAGCAATCAGCCCCAGCATTTT,CASSEWSSNPQGSNQPQHF
NA,TRBD1,TRBV6-5,TRBJ2-7,TGTGCCAGCAGTCAAAGGACAGGGGTACAGTACGAGCAGTACTTC,CASSQRTGVQYEQYF
NA,TRBD1,TRBV5-1,TRBJ1-1,TGCGCCAGCAGCGGGGGACAGGGAATTTTCACTGAAGCTTTCTTT,CASSGGQGIFTEAFF
once,TRBD1,TRBV6-5,TRBJ2-7,TGTGCCAGCAGTTACGACAGGGGGTACGAGCAGTACTTC,CASSYDRGYEQYF
NA,TRBD1,TRBV19,TRBJ2-1,TGTGCCAGTAGTCCCCGGGGACAGGGTATGCGAGAGTTCTTC,CASSPRGQGMREFF